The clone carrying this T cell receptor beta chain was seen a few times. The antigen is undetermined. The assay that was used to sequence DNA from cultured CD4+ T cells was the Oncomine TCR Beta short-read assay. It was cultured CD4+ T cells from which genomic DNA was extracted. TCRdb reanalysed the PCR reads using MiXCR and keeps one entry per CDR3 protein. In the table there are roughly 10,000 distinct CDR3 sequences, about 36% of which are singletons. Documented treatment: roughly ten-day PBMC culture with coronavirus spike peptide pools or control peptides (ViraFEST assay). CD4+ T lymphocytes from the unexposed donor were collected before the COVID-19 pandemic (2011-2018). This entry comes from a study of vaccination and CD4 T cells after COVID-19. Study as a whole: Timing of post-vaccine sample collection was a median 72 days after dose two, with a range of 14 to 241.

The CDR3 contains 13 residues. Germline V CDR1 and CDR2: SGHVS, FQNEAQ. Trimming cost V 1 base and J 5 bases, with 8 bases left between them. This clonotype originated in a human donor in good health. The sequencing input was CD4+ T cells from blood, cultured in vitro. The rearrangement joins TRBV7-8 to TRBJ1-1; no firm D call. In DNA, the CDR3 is TGTGCCAGCAGCTTAGAGGTACTAACTGAAGCTTTCTTT. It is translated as CASSLEVLTEAFF.